This T cell receptor (beta chain) originates from a study of T cell responses to AZD1222 COVID-19 vaccine. Study-wide findings and caveats: CD4 TCRs associated with vaccination spanned spike, dominating at 160-218 and 743-854. Repertoire sampling happened only post peak T cell response. Reports indicate that nearly half of spike-specific TCRs are directed at unmutated variant regions. Donor demographics were predominantly white British with a female majority; clonal diversity may be underestimated.

A note on this clone: Antigen specificity is unknown.

Profiled with immunoSEQ multiplex PCR; TCRdb holds only in-frame clones, not every one. The data hold 64,000 or so clones, with less than 90% observed a single time. V lost 1 base and J lost 7; bases outside the gene matches: 3. The CDR3 has 14 residues. The germline V gene encodes CDR1 SGHTA and CDR2 FQGNSA. The source is an adult in good health. This sequence joins TRBV7-2 and TRBJ1-4; TRBD1 aligns across 7 bases. The specimen was peripheral blood, collected on day 0 of AZD1222 vaccination. Written as DNA, the CDR3 is TGTGCCAGCAGCTTAGGAGGGGGCAGTGAAAAACTGTTTTTT. Residues: CASSLGGGSEKLFF.